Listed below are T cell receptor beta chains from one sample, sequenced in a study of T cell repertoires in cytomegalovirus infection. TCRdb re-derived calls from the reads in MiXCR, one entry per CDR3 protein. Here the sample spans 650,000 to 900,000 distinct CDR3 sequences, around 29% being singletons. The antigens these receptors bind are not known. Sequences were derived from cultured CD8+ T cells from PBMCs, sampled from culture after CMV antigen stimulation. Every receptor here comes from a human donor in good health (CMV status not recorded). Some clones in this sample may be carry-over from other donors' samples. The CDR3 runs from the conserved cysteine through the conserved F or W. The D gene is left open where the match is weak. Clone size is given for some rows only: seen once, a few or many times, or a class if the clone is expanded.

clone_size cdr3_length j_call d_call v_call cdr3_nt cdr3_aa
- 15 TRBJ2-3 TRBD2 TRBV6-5 TGTGCCAGCAGTTATACGGGGGGGCCTACAGATACGCAGTATTTT CASSYTGGPTDTQYF
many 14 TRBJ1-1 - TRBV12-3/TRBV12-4 TGTGCCAGCAGCCGCCGGGATTCGAGGACTGAAGCTTTCTTT CASSRRDSRTEAFF
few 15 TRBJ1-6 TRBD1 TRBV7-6 TGTGCCAGCAGCAGGGGACAGGGAACACGGTCACCCCTCCACTTT CASSRGQGTRSPLHF
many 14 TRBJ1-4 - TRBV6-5 TGTGCCAGCAGTTACGGGCCCGTGAGTGAAAAACTGTTTTTT CASSYGPVSEKLFF
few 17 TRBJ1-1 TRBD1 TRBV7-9 TGTGCCAGCAGCTTAGGATGGAGACAGGGAGAAGACACTGAAGCTTTCTTT CASSLGWRQGEDTEAFF
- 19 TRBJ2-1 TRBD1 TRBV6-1 TGTGCCAGCAGTGAAGCGTTGTTCCCGGGACAGGCCCCGAGCAATGAGCAGTTCTTC CASSEALFPGQAPSNEQFF
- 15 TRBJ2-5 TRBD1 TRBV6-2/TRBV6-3 TGTGCCAGCAGTCCTCACGACAGGGAACAAGAGACCCAGTACTTC CASSPHDREQETQYF
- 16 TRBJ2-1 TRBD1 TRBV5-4 TGTGCCAGCAGCGGCTACAGGGGGAGCTCCTACAATGAGCAGTTCTTC CASSGYRGSSYNEQFF
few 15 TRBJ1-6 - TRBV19 TGTGCCAGTAGCTGGGGCAGGGGATTAAATTCACCCCTCCACTTT CASSWGRGLNSPLHF
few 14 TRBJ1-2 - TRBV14 TGTGCCAGCAGCCAAGCTAGGGATCGACGTGGCTACACCTTC CASSQARDRRGYTF
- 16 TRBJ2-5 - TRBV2 TGTGCCAGCAGTGAATCTGGGCAGCTAGGGAGGGAGACCCAGTACTTC CASSESGQLGRETQYF
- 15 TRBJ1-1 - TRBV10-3 TGTGCCATCAGAACTTCGACAGGAAAGGCCACTGAAGCTTTCTTT CAIRTSTGKATEAFF
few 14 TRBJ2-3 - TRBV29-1 TGCAGCGTTAGGGGTACGCCAGGCACAGATACGCAGTATTTT CSVRGTPGTDTQYF
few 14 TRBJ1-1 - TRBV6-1 TGTGCCAGCAGTGAAGTGGGCGGGAACACTGAAGCTTTCTTT CASSEVGGNTEAFF
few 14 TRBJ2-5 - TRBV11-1 TGTGCCAGCAGCTGGGGAAAGTACCAAGAGACCCAGTACTTC CASSWGKYQETQYF
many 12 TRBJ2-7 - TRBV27 TGCGCCAGCAGCTTACGGGGTTACGAGCAGTACTTC CASSLRGYEQYF
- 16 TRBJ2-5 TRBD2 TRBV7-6 TGTGCCAGCAGCTTAGAAGCTAGCGGGGGCCAAGAGACCCAGTACTTC CASSLEASGGQETQYF
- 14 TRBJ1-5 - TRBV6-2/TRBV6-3 TGTGCCAGCAGTATCGACAGACGAGGTCAGCCCCAGCATTTT CASSIDRRGQPQHF
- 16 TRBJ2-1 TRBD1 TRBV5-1 TGCGCCAGCATGGTCTCACCGGGACAGCCCTACAATGAGCAGTTCTTC CASMVSPGQPYNEQFF
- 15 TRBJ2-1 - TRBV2 TGTGCCAGCCAACAGGGTTCGAGCTCCTACAATGAGCAGTTCTTC CASQQGSSSYNEQFF
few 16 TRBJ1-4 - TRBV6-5 TGTGCCAGCAGTTACACGACAGGCCCGATTAATGAAAAACTGTTTTTT CASSYTTGPINEKLFF
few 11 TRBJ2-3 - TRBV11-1 TGTGCCAGCAGCCCCTCGGGACACGTCGTGTTC CASSPSGHVVF
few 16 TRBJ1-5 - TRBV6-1 TGTGCCAGCAGTGAATCTGAGGGCGATAGCAATCAGCCCCAGCATTTT CASSESEGDSNQPQHF
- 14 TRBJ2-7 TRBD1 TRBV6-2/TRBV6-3 TGTGCCAGCAGCTCCGGACAGGGAACCTACGAGCAGTACTTC CASSSGQGTYEQYF
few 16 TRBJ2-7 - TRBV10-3 TGTGCCATCAGTGAGGTCATTACAAGCAGCTCCTACGAGCAGTACTTC CAISEVITSSSYEQYF
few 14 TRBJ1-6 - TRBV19 TGTGCCAGTAGTATATGGGACTCGAATTCACCCCTCCACTTT CASSIWDSNSPLHF
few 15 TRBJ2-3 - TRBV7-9 TGTGCCAGCAGGCAGGGCGAATCGGGCACAGATACGCAGTATTTT CASRQGESGTDTQYF
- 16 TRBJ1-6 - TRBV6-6 TGTGCCAGCAGTTACCTCGGGCAGGGAGTTGAATCACCCCTCCACTTT CASSYLGQGVESPLHF
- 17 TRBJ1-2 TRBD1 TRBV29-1 TGCAGCGTTTTTGGGGACAGGGACTATGGCTACAAAAGTCCAGCCACCTTC CSVFGDRDYGYKSPATF
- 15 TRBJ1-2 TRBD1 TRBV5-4 TGTGCCAGCAGCCCCCAAGTTACAGGGGACGGTGGCTACACCTTC CASSPQVTGDGGYTF
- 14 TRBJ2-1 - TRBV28 TGTGCCAGCAGCCTCCGGGACTTTTACAATGAGCAGTTCTTC CASSLRDFYNEQFF
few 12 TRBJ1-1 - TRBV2 TGTGCCAGCAGTGACTTAAACAGAGAAGCTTTCTTT CASSDLNREAFF
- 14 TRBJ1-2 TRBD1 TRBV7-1 TGTGCCAGCAGAGATCCGGGACAGGCCTTTGGCTACACCTTC CASRDPGQAFGYTF
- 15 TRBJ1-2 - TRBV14 TGTGCCAGCAGCGATGACACCTCGAACCCCTATGGCTACACCTTC CASSDDTSNPYGYTF
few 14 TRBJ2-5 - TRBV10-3 TGTGCCATCAGTGAAGCAGGGGGGCAAGAGACCCAGTACTTC CAISEAGGQETQYF
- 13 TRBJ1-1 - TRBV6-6 TGTACCAGCACCCTGGGGGTGAACACTGAAGCTTTCTTT CTSTLGVNTEAFF
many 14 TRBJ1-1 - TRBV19 TGTGCCAGTAGTCCGACGGGGAGGGACACTGAAGCTTTCTTT CASSPTGRDTEAFF
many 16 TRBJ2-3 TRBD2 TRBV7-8 TGTGCCAGCAGCTCAGAGGAGCGGGGGGGCACAGATACGCAGTATTTT CASSSEERGGTDTQYF
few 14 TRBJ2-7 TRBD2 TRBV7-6 TGTGCCAGCAGCTTGGGGGGGGGAGTGGACGAGCAGTACTTC CASSLGGGVDEQYF
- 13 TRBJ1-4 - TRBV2 TGTGCCAGCGCCCCAGGGGCAACGGAAAAGCTGTTTTTT CASAPGATEKLFF
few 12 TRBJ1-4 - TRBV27 TGTGCCACCGGGGGGCCTGGGGAAAAACTGTTTTTT CATGGPGEKLFF
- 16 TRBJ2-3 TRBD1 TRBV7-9 TGTGCCAGCAGCACCAACCGGGACAGGGGAAGAGATACGCAGTATTTT CASSTNRDRGRDTQYF
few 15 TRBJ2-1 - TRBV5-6 TGTGCCAGCAGCTTGCACGGTACATCCTACAATGAGCAGTTCTTC CASSLHGTSYNEQFF
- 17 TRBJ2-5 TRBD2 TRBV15 TGTGCCACCAGCAGAGTAGGTAGCGGGGTCCTCCAAGAGACCCAGTACTTC CATSRVGSGVLQETQYF
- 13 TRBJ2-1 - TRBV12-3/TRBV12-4 TGTGCCAGCAACTCCGGCGGAGCGAATGAGCAGTTCTTC CASNSGGANEQFF
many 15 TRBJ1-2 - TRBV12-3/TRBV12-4 TGTGCCAGCAGTCTACCCCAGGGGCAAGTTTATGGCTACACCTTC CASSLPQGQVYGYTF
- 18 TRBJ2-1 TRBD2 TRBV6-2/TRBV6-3 TGTGCCAGCAGTTACCGACTAGCGGGGGACCTTTTTTACAATGAGCAGTTCTTC CASSYRLAGDLFYNEQFF
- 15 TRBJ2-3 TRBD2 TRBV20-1 TGCAGGGCTAAGCCTAGCGGGGGGGCCGTAGATACGCAGTATTTT CRAKPSGGAVDTQYF
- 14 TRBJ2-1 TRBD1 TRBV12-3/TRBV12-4 TGTGCCAGCAGTTCCCCGGGACAGGGTCAAGTAAAGTTCTTC CASSSPGQGQVKFF
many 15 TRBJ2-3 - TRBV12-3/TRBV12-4 TGTGCCAGCAGTTTAAGAGGGGGGCACACAGATACGCAGTATTTT CASSLRGGHTDTQYF
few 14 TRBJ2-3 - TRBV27 TGTGCCAGCAGTTTATCGGGGGCTACAGATACGCAGTATTTT CASSLSGATDTQYF
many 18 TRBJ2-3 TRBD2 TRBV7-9 TGTGCCAGCAGCCCACCTACATCAGGACTAGCGCAAAGCGATACGCAGTATTTT CASSPPTSGLAQSDTQYF
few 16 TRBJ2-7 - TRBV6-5 TGTGCCAGCAGTTACTCCTACAGCCAACGTTCCTACGAGCAGTACTTC CASSYSYSQRSYEQYF
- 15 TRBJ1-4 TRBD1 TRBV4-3 TGCGCCAGCAGCCACGATCCAGGGGGAAATGAAAAACTGTTTTTT CASSHDPGGNEKLFF
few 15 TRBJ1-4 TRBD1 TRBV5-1 TGCGCCAGCAGCTTTCACGGGACAGGGTCTGAAAAACTGTTTTTT CASSFHGTGSEKLFF
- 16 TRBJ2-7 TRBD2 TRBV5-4 TGTGCCAGCAGCATTGGCCCCGCGGGGGTCTCCTACGAGCAGTACTTC CASSIGPAGVSYEQYF
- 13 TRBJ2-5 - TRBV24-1 TGTGCCACCAGTCGAAAGTACCAAGAGACCCAGTACTTC CATSRKYQETQYF
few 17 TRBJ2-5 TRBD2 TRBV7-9 TGTGCCAGCAGCCTTGGGACTAGCGGGGCCTACCAAGAGACCCAGTACTTC CASSLGTSGAYQETQYF
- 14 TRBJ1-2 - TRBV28 TGTGCCAGCACCACCCTGGGAGGGGAGTACGGCTACACCTTC CASTTLGGEYGYTF
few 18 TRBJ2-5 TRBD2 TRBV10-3 TGTGCCATCAGTTCCCCCCGAGAGTCTAGCGGATCGCGCGAGACCCAGTACTTC CAISSPRESSGSRETQYF